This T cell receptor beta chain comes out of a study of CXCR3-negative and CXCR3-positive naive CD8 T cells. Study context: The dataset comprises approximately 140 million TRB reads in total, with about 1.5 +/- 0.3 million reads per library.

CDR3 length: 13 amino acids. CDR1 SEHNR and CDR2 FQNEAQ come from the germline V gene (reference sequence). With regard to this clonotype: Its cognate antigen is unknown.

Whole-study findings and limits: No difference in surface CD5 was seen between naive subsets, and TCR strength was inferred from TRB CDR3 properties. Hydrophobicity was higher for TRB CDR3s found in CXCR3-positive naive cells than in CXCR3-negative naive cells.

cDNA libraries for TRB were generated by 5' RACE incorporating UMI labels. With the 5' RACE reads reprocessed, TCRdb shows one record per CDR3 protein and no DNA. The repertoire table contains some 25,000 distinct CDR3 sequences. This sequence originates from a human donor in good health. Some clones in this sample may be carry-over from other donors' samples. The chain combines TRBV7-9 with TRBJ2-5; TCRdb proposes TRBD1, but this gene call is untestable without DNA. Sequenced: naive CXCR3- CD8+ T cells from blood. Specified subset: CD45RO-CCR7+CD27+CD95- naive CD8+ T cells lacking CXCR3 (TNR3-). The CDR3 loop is CATTYPGVETQYF.